A single T cell receptor beta chain is shown here with its context. Its antigen is unidentified. Primers: 52 TRBV forward and 13 TRBJ reverse. Generated by immunoSEQ multiplex PCR, the TCRdb table keeps only in-frame clones and is missing some. Among about 6,100 clones listed, under 85% were seen once. The record originates from a study of regulatory T cells. Study outcomes and limitations: Patient CD8+ T cells trended toward lower Shannon entropy than controls.

V was trimmed by 8 bases and J by 0 bases, leaving 20 bases between them. The CDR3 loop spans 17 amino acids. Per the germline V gene, CDR1 is MDHEN and CDR2 is SYDVKM. Every patient with CD3G deficiency had evidence of autoimmunity. Patients aged 2 to 39 years had fewer naive and more memory CD4+ and CD8+ T cells. The sequence came from a child between 5 and 17 years old with CD3G deficiency. Sequencing input: CD8+ T cells sorted from blood. The V and J genes are TRBV28 and TRBJ1-5; D perhaps matches TRBD1 (6 bases). CDR3 DNA: TGTGCCAGCTGCATGGGGGCAGGGGCCTATAGCAATCAGCCCCAGCATTTT. Translated, it gives CASCMGAGAYSNQPQHF.